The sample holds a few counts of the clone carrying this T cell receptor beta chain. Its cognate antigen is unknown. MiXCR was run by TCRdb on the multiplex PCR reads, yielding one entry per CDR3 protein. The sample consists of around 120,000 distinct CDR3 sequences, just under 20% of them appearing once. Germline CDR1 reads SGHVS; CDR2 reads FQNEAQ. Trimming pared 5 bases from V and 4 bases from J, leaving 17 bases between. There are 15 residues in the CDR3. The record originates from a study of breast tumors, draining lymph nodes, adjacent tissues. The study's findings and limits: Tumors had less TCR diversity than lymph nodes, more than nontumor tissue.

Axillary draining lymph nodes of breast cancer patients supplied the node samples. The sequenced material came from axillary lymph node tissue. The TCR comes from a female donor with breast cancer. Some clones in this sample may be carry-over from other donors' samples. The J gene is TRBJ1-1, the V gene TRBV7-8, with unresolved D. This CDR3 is CASSLMTERTTEAFF. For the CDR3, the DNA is TGTGCCAGCAGCCTAATGACGGAAAGGACCACTGAAGCTTTCTTT.